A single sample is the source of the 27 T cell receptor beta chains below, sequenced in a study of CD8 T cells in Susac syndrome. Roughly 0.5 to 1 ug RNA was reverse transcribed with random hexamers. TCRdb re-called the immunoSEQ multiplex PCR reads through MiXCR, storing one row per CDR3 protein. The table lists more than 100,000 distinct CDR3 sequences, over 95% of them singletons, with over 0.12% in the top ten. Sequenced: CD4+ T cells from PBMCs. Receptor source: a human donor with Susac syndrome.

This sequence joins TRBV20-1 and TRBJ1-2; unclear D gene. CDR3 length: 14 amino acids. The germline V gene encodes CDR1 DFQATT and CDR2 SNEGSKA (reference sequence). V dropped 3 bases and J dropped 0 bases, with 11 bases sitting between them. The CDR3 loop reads CSASTVSSNYGYTF. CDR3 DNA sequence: TGCAGTGCTAGTACAGTCAGTTCTAACTATGGCTACACCTTC.

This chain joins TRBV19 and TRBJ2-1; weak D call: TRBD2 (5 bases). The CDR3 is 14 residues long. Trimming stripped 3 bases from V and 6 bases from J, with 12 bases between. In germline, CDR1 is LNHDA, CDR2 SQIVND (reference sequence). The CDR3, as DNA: TGTGCCAGTAGTATGGGTCAACGGGGCAATGAGCAGTTCTTC. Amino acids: CASSMGQRGNEQFF.

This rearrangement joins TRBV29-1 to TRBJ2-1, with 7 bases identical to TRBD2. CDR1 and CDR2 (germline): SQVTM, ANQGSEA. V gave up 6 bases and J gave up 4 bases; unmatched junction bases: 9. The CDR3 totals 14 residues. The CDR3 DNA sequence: TGCAGCGTCCGAGAGCGGGACCTTTACAATGAGCAGTTCTTC. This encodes CSVRERDLYNEQFF.

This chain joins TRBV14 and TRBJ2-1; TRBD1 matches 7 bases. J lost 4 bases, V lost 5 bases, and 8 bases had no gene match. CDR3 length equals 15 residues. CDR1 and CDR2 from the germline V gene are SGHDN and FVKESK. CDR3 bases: TGTGCCAGCAGCTTCCGGGACAGAGTTTACAATGAGCAGTTCTTC. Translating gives CASSFRDRVYNEQFF.

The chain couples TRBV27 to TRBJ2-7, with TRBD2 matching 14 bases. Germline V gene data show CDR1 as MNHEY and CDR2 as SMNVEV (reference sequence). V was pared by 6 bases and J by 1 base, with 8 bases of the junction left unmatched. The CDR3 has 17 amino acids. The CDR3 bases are TGTGCCAGCAGGGGGACTAGCGGGAGTGGGGGTTCCTACGAGCAGTACTTC. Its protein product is CASRGTSGSGGSYEQYF.

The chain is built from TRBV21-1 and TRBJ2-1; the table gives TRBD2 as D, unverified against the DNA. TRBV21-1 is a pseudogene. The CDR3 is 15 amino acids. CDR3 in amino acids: CASSKGTSRYNEQFF. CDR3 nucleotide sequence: TGTGCCAGCAGCAAAGGGACTAGCCGGTACAATGAGCAGTTCTTC.

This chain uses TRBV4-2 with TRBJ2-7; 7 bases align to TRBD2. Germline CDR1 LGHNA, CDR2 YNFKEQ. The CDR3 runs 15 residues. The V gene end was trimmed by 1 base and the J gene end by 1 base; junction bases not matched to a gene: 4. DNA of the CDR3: TGTGCCAGCAGCCAAGCGATTAGCGGGTCCTACGAGCAGTACTTC. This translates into CASSQAISGSYEQYF.

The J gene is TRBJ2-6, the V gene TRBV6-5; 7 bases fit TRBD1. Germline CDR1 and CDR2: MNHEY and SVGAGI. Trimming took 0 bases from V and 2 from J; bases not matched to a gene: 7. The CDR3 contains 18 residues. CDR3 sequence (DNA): TGTGCCAGCAGTTACTCGGGGACAGCCCTAACTGGGGCCAACGTCCTGACTTTC. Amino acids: CASSYSGTALTGANVLTF.

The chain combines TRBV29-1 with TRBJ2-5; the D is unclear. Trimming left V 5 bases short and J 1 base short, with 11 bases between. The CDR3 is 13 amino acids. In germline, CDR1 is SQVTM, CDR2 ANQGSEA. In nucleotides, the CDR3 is TGCAGCGTTACCAGGTGGGCCCAAGAGACCCAGTACTTC. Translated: CSVTRWAQETQYF.

CDR3 region: CSARSYTGELFF. CDR3 DNA: TGCAGTGCTAGAAGCTACACCGGGGAGCTGTTTTTT. This rearrangement joins TRBV20-1 to TRBJ2-2; the D is unclear. The length of the CDR3 is 12 residues. The germline gives CDR1 DFQATT, CDR2 SNEGSKA (reference sequence). V lost 2 bases and J 3 bases, leaving 4 bases between the germline ends.

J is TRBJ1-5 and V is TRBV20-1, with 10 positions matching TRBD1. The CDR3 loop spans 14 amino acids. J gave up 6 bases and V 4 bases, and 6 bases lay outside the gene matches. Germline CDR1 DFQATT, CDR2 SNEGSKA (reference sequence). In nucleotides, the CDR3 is TGCAGTGCTAACCCGACAGGGGGCCGTCAGCCCCAGCATTTT. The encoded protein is CSANPTGGRQPQHF.

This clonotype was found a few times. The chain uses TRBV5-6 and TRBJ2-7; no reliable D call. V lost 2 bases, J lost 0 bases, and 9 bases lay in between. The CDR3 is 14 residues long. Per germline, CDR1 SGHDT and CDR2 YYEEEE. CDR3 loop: CASSLNGNSYEQYF. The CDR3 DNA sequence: TGTGCCAGCAGCTTAAACGGAAACTCCTACGAGCAGTACTTC.

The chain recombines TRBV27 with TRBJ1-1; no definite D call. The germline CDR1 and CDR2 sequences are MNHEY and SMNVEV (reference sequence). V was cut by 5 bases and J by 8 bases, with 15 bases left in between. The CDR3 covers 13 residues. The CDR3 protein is CASSPWPDSEAFF. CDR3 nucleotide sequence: TGTGCCAGCAGTCCTTGGCCCGACTCCGAAGCTTTCTTT.

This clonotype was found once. CDR3 amino acids: CAWSTSLNTEAFF. CDR3 DNA: TGTGCCTGGAGTACGAGCCTGAACACTGAAGCTTTCTTT. This chain links TRBV30 with TRBJ1-1, with D unresolved. Germline CDR1 and CDR2: GTSNPN and SVGIG (reference sequence). The V gene lost 2 bases and the J gene lost 0 bases, with 7 bases spanning the gap. The CDR3 is 13 residues long.

CDR3 in amino acids: CASSFPARGRSHTDTQYF. The DNA of the CDR3 is TGTGCCAGCAGTTTCCCGGCGAGGGGGCGAAGCCACACAGATACGCAGTATTTT. The rearrangement links TRBV28 to TRBJ2-3; 7 nucleotides align to TRBD1. J gave up 2 bases and V 3 bases, and 14 bases lay outside the gene matches. CDR1 is MDHEN and CDR2 is SYDVKM in the germline V gene. This CDR3 has 18 residues.

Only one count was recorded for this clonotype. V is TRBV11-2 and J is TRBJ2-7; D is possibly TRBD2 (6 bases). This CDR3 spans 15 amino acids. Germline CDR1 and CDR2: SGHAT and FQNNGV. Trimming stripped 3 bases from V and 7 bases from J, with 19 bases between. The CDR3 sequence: CASSLAGLTGGEQYF. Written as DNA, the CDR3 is TGTGCCAGCAGCTTGGCCGGACTAACTGGAGGGGAGCAGTACTTC. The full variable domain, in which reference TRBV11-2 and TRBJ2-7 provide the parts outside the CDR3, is EAGVAQSPRYKIIEKRQSVAFWCNPISGHATLYWYQQILGQGPKLLIQFQNNGVVDDSQLPKDRFSAERLKGVDSTLKIQPAKLEDSAVYLCASSLAGLTGGEQYFGPGTRLTVT.

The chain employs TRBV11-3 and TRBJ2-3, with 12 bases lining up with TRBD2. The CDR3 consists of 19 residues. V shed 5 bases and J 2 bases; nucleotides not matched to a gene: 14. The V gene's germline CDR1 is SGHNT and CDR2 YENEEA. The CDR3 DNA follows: TGTGCCAGCAGCCAGGCGGCTCCGGCTAGCGGGAGGGCCACAGATACGCAGTATTTT. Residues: CASSQAAPASGRATDTQYF. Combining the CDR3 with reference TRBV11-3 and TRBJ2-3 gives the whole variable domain EAGVVQSPRYKIIEKKQPVAFWCNPISGHNTLYWYLQNLGQGPELLIRYENEEAVDDSQLPKDRFSAERLKGVDSTLKIQPAELGDSAVYLCASSQAAPASGRATDTQYFGPGTRLTVL.

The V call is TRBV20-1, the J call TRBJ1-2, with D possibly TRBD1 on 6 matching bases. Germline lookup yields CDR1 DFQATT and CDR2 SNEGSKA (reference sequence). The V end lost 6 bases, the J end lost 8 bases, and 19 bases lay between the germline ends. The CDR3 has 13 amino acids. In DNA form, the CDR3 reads TGCAGTGCCCCGTCGTTTTCGGGGGGCGGCTACACCTTC. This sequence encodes CSAPSFSGGGYTF.

The CDR3 DNA follows: TGTGCCAGCAGCCTTCCGGGACTCAGAATGCAGCTGCAGACCCAGTACTTC. Translation gives CASSLPGLRMQLQTQYF. The rearrangement uses TRBV3-1 and TRBJ2-5, with a possible D match to TRBD2 (6 bases). Trimming took 4 bases from V and 6 from J, leaving 24 bases between them. CDR3 length: 17 amino acids. Germline CDR1 reads LGHDT; CDR2 reads YNNKEL (reference sequence).

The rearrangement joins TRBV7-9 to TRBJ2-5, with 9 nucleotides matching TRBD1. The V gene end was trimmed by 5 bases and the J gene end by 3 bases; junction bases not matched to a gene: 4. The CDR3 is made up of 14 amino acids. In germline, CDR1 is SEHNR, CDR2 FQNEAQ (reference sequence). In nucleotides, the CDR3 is TGTGCCAGCAGCGACACAGGGGGCGAAGAGACCCAGTACTTC. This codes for CASSDTGGEETQYF.

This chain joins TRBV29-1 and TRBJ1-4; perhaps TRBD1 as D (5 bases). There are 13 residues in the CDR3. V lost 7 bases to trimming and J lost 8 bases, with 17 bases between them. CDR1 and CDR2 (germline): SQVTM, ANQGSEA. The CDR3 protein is CSAKGSSGEKLFF. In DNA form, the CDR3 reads TGCAGCGCCAAGGGGTCCTCGGGGGAAAAACTGTTTTTT.

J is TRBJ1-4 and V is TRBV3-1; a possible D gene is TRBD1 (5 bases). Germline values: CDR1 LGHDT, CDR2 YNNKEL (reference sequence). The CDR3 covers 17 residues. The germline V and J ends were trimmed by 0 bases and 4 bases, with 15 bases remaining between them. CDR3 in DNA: TGTGCCAGCAGCCAAGAACCGCCGGGACGGAGTAATGAAAAACTGTTTTTT. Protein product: CASSQEPPGRSNEKLFF.

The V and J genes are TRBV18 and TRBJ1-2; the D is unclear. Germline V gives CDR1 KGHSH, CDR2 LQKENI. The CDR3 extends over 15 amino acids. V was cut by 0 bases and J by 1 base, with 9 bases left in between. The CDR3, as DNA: TGTGCCAGCTCACCACCACAGACCGTTAACTATGGCTACACCTTC. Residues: CASSPPQTVNYGYTF.

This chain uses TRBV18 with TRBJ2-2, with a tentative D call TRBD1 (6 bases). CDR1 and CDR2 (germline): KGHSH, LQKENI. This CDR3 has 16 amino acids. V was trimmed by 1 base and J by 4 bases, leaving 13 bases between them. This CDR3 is CASSPRDIMGTGELFF. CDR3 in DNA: TGTGCCAGCTCACCACGGGACATTATGGGCACCGGGGAGCTGTTTTTT.

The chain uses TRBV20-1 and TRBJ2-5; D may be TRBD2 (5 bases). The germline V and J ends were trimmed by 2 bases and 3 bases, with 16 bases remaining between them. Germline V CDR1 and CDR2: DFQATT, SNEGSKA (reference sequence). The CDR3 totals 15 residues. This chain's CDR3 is CSARNSADRKETQYF. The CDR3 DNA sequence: TGCAGTGCTAGAAATTCAGCGGACCGAAAAGAGACCCAGTACTTC.

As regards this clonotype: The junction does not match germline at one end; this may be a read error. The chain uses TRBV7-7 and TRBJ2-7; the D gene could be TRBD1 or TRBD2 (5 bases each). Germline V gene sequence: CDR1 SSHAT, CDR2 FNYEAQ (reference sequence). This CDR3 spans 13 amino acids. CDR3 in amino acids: CASSFGTRYEQYF. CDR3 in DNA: TGTGCTAGCAGCTTTGGGACCAGATACGAGCAGTACTTC.

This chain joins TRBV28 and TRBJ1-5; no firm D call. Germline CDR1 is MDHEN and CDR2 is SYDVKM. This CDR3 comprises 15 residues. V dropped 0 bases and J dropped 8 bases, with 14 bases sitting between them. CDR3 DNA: TGTGCCAGCAGTTTATGGCAGGACCTAACGGAGCCCCAGCATTTT. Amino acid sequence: CASSLWQDLTEPQHF.